These T cell receptor beta chains were read from a single sample in a study of blood T cell repertoires in COVID-19. Data came from immunoSEQ multiplex PCR; TCRdb stores just in-frame clones and leaves some out. The repertoire holds tens of thousands of clones, with about 84% as singletons. The specimen sequenced was peripheral blood. The receptors come from a man between 60 and 70 years old with acute or convalescent COVID-19. Both conserved end residues are part of each CDR3. A D gene is named only where the DNA matches it firmly. Rows give clone size only sometimes, using once, few, many, or a class for an expanded clone.

d_call j_call clone_size v_call cdr3_aa cdr3_nt
. TRBJ2-7 . TRBV11-2 CASSSLGRLSMGEQYF TGTGCCAGCAGCTCCTTGGGGCGGCTGTCGATGGGGGAGCAGTACTTC
. TRBJ2-2 . TRBV5-5 CASSFGRANTGELFF TGTGCCAGCAGCTTTGGCAGGGCGAACACCGGGGAGCTGTTTTTT
TRBD1 TRBJ2-7 . TRBV27 CASSQASGGIIYEQYF TGTGCCAGCAGTCAAGCGTCAGGGGGCATCATCTACGAGCAGTACTTC
. TRBJ1-2 few TRBV7-2 CASSSRGGFYGYTF TGTGCCAGCAGCTCGCGTGGGGGGTTCTATGGCTACACCTTC
TRBD1 TRBJ2-1 . TRBV10-3 CATHPPGQGTNEQFF TGTGCCACCCACCCACCGGGACAGGGTACAAATGAGCAGTTCTTC
TRBD1 TRBJ1-2 . TRBV30 CAWRAGGGQIYTF TGTGCCTGGAGGGCTGGTGGGGGACAGATTTACACCTTC
. TRBJ1-2 . TRBV4-1 CASSQGGVGYTF TGCGCCAGCAGCCAAGGGGGGGTCGGCTACACCTTC
. TRBJ2-3 . TRBV11-3 CASSSRGFSTDTQYF TGTGCCAGCAGCTCCAGGGGTTTTAGCACAGATACGCAGTATTTT
TRBD1 TRBJ1-1 . TRBV19 CASSSGTGIAEAFF TGTGCCAGTAGTTCCGGGACAGGGATCGCTGAAGCTTTCTTT
TRBD1 TRBJ1-1 . TRBV27 CASSARGTGQEAFF TGTGCCAGCAGTGCCCGGGGGACAGGGCAAGAAGCTTTCTTT
TRBD1 TRBJ2-1 . TRBV18 CASSPRTGGTYNEQFF TGTGCCAGCTCACCTAGGACAGGGGGCACCTACAATGAGCAGTTCTTC
TRBD1 TRBJ1-4 once TRBV24-1 CATEPGTGWEKLFF TGTGCCACCGAGCCCGGGACAGGGTGGGAAAAACTGTTTTTT
. TRBJ1-1 . TRBV7-2 CASSASGQGYTEAFF TGTGCCAGCAGCGCTAGTGGCCAGGGATACACTGAAGCTTTCTTT
. TRBJ1-2 once TRBV25-1 CATSGGGSGNYGYTF TGTGCCACCAGTGGAGGAGGGAGCGGTAACTATGGCTACACCTTC
. TRBJ1-6 . TRBV27 CASSREPNSPLHF TGTGCCAGCAGTCGCGAACCTAATTCACCCCTCCACTTT
. TRBJ2-1 . TRBV11-3 CASSFSGINEQFF TGTGCCAGCAGCTTTAGCGGCATAAATGAGCAGTTCTTC
TRBD1 TRBJ1-5 . TRBV27 CASSDTGGANQPQHF TGTGCCAGCAGTGACACAGGGGGCGCGAATCAGCCCCAGCATTTT
. TRBJ2-3 once TRBV7-9 CASKWAGAEDTQYF TGTGCCAGCAAGTGGGCAGGGGCTGAAGATACGCAGTATTTT
. TRBJ1-1 . TRBV7-9 CASSGIGQGNTEAFF TGTGCCAGCAGCGGCATAGGGCAGGGGAACACTGAAGCTTTCTTT
. TRBJ1-5 . TRBV10-3 CAISESVQGNQPQHF TGTGCCATCAGTGAGTCGGTCCAGGGCAATCAGCCCCAGCATTTT
. TRBJ2-1 . TRBV20-1 CSVFGNNEQFF TGCAGTGTATTCGGTAACAATGAGCAGTTCTTC
TRBD2 TRBJ2-7 few TRBV5-1 CASSPGTSGEYEQYF TGCGCCAGCAGCCCAGGGACTAGCGGGGAGTACGAGCAGTACTTC
. TRBJ1-4 few TRBV6-5 CASSYAGLPNEKLFF TGTGCCAGCAGTTACGCTGGGCTCCCTAATGAAAAACTGTTTTTT
. TRBJ1-1 . TRBV9 CASSVFEQGTEAFF TGTGCCAGCAGCGTCTTCGAACAGGGAACTGAAGCTTTCTTT
TRBD1 TRBJ1-5 . TRBV24-1 CATSPEPGQGGFYSNQPQHF TGTGCCACCAGCCCCGAACCGGGACAGGGGGGGTTTTATAGCAATCAGCCCCAGCATTTT
TRBD1 TRBJ1-2 once TRBV7-9 CASSLPGGYGYTF TGTGCCAGCAGCTTACCAGGGGGGTATGGCTACACCTTC
TRBD1 TRBJ2-1 . TRBV7-2 CASSLSGTGHNEQFF TGTGCCAGCAGCTTATCCGGGACAGGTCACAATGAGCAGTTCTTC
TRBD1 TRBJ2-2 . TRBV7-3 CASSTAGTGANTGELFF TGTGCCAGCAGCACCGCCGGGACAGGGGCGAACACCGGGGAGCTGTTTTTT
TRBD1 TRBJ1-4 . TRBV5-1 CASSHTGDEGEKLFF TGCGCCAGCAGTCACACAGGGGACGAGGGGGAAAAACTGTTTTTT
. TRBJ1-5 few TRBV6-5 CASSQGYNQPQHF TGTGCCAGCAGCCAGGGATACAATCAGCCCCAGCATTTT
TRBD1 TRBJ1-6 . TRBV6-1 CASSEVEGARRSPLHF TGTGCCAGCAGTGAGGTCGAGGGGGCGAGGAGGTCACCCCTCCACTTT
. TRBJ1-3 . TRBV5-1 CASSSSGGSSGNTIYF TGCGCCAGCAGCTCCTCGGGGGGTAGCTCTGGAAACACCATATATTTT
. TRBJ1-2 . TRBV7-8 CASSQYTGGYTF TGTGCCAGCAGCCAATACACAGGAGGCTACACCTTC
TRBD1 TRBJ1-5 . TRBV18 CASSPGQEGQPQHF TGTGCCAGCTCACCAGGACAGGAGGGTCAGCCCCAGCATTTT
. TRBJ1-6 . TRBV6-5 CASRTRGLNNSPLHF TGTGCCAGCAGAACCAGAGGATTGAATAATTCACCCCTCCACTTT
. TRBJ2-2 . TRBV5-1 CASSLVAGGGGELFF TGCGCCAGCAGCTTGGTAGCTGGAGGAGGCGGGGAGCTGTTTTTT
. TRBJ1-2 few TRBV19 CASSIELNVANYGYTF TGTGCCAGTAGTATAGAGTTGAACGTAGCTAACTATGGCTACACCTTC
. TRBJ1-1 . TRBV5-1 CASSVLRGRNTEAFF TGCGCCAGCAGCGTATTAAGGGGCCGGAACACTGAAGCTTTCTTT
. TRBJ1-3 once TRBV11-2 CASSLDPRGVSSGNTIYF TGTGCCAGCAGCTTAGATCCCAGAGGAGTGAGCTCTGGAAACACCATATATTTT
. TRBJ2-5 . TRBV12-3/TRBV12-4 CASTSGETQYF TGTGCCAGCACCTCGGGGGAGACCCAGTACTTC
TRBD1 TRBJ1-2 . TRBV29-1 CRAQETGGDYGYTF TGCAGAGCTCAAGAGACAGGGGGCGACTATGGCTACACCTTC
. TRBJ2-7 . TRBV6-5 CASSYGDKYEQYF TGTGCCAGCAGTTATGGGGACAAGTACGAGCAGTACTTC
. TRBJ2-5 . TRBV24-1 CATGEAGRLQETQYF TGTGCCACCGGGGAGGCGGGCCGGCTCCAAGAGACCCAGTACTTC
. TRBJ1-2 . TRBV12-3/TRBV12-4 CANQGFGYGYTF TGTGCCAACCAGGGATTCGGGTATGGCTACACCTTC
TRBD1 TRBJ1-5 once TRBV5-1 CASSEQGARDQPQHF TGCGCCAGCAGCGAACAGGGGGCAAGGGATCAGCCCCAGCATTTT
. TRBJ2-2 . TRBV7-3 CASSFLATSGELFF TGTGCCAGCAGCTTTCTAGCTACATCCGGGGAGCTGTTTTTT